The next 21 T cell receptor beta chains were all read from a single sample in a study of radiation and T cells in renal cell carcinoma. The table came from immunoSEQ multiplex PCR; TCRdb's copy has only in-frame clones and leaves some out. The table lists 95,000 to 150,000 clones, around 85% of them singletons. Time point specified: blood 2 weeks post-SBRT. Treatment noted: 15 Gy SBRT to primary tumor, nephrectomy 4 weeks later. Sequenced here: blood, sampled from a patient whose treatment included radiotherapy and nephrectomy. These receptors came from a man between 45 and 60 years old with renal cell carcinoma.

This clone has more than one count but fewer than ten. The rearrangement links TRBV2 to TRBJ1-2; TRBD1 matches 11 bases. The trim removed 7 bases at V and 7 bases at J, leaving 5 bases unmatched. This CDR3 has 13 residues. The germline V gene encodes CDR1 SNHLY and CDR2 FYNNEI. CDR3 DNA: TGTGCCAGCAATACGGACAGGGGGCCTGGCTACACCTTC. It specifies CASNTDRGPGYTF.

The rearrangement uses TRBV2 and TRBJ2-7; 7 bases are shared with TRBD2. Germline V gives CDR1 SNHLY, CDR2 FYNNEI. Trimming removed 3 bases from V and 2 bases from J; junction bases left unmatched: 4. The CDR3 is 14 residues long. The CDR3 DNA is TGTGCCAGCAGTGATCGGACTAGAACCTACGAGCAGTACTTC. As protein: CASSDRTRTYEQYF.

The rearrangement links TRBV11-2 to TRBJ2-3, with D perhaps matching TRBD1 or TRBD2 (5 bases each). The germline V gene has CDR1 SGHAT and CDR2 FQNNGV. The CDR3 sequence is 13 residues long. The V gene lost 3 bases and the J gene lost 4 bases, with 8 bases spanning the gap. CDR3 loop: CASSFGGPDTQYF. The CDR3 DNA sequence: TGTGCCAGCAGCTTTGGGGGACCAGATACGCAGTATTTT.

The V call is TRBV6-6, the J call TRBJ2-1, with TRBD1 as a possible D gene (6 bases). Germline CDR1 MNHNY, CDR2 SVGAGI (reference sequence). Trimming left V 10 bases short and J 6 bases short, with 16 bases between. The CDR3 sequence is 13 residues long. CDR3 amino acids: CATRGLTSNEQFF. The CDR3 region has the DNA TGTGCCACCAGGGGCCTCACCAGCAATGAGCAGTTCTTC.

This chain uses TRBV4-3 with TRBJ2-7; 10 positions agree with TRBD1. The V segment lost 4 bases and the J segment 4 bases; nucleotides outside the gene matches: 4. This CDR3 has 14 residues. Germline V gene sequence: CDR1 LGHNA, CDR2 YSLEER. The DNA for the CDR3 is TGCGCCAGCAGCCCGGGACAGGGGTTTTACGAGCAGTACTTC. Translating it yields CASSPGQGFYEQYF.

The chain joins TRBV25-1 to TRBJ2-3; 7 bases match TRBD2. After removal of 8 bases from V and 5 bases from J, the junction contained 7 bases not matched to a gene. Germline assignment: CDR1 MGHDK and CDR2 SYGVNS. The CDR3 totals 13 residues. CDR3 sequence (DNA): TGTGCCAGCGCCGTGGTAGCGGGAGATACGCAGTATTTT. Amino acid sequence: CASAVVAGDTQYF.

The chain couples TRBV7-2 to TRBJ2-7; D assignment may be TRBD1 or TRBD2 (6 bases each). Germline V CDR1 and CDR2: SGHTA, FQGNSA. CDR3 length: 16 residues. Trimming left V 2 bases short and J 2 bases short, with 16 bases between. Here the CDR3 reads CASSLSGASATYEQYF. The CDR3 coding sequence is TGTGCCAGCAGCTTATCAGGGGCTAGCGCAACCTACGAGCAGTACTTC. The variable domain in full, with the rest retrieved from reference TRBV7-2 and TRBJ2-7, is GAGVSQSPSNKVTEKGKDVELRCDPISGHTALYWYRQSLGQGLEFLIYFQGNSAPDKSGLPSDRFSAERTGGSVSTLTIQRTQQEDSAVYLCASSLSGASATYEQYFGPGTRLTVT.

CDR3 protein: CASSRGGTGELFF. The CDR3 region has the DNA TGTGCCAGCAGCCGAGGGGGGACCGGGGAGCTGTTTTTT. The chain couples TRBV6-4 to TRBJ2-2; D may be TRBD1 or TRBD2 (6 bases each). V lost 6 bases, J lost 5 bases, and 10 bases lay in between. CDR1 and CDR2 from the germline V gene are MRHNA and SNTAGT. The CDR3 loop spans 13 amino acids.

V usage is TRBV6-5 and J usage is TRBJ1-5, with D hard to call. Per the germline V gene, CDR1 is MNHEY and CDR2 is SVGAGI. This CDR3 is built from 15 residues. Trimming shortened V by 2 bases and J by 1 base, and 9 bases separated the two germline ends. The CDR3 region is CASSYSIRSNQPQHF. DNA for the CDR3: TGTGCCAGCAGTTACAGTATCAGGAGCAATCAGCCCCAGCATTTT.

On this clone itself: Different DNA sequences within this sample yield the same CDR3. The chain is built from TRBV27 and TRBJ2-7; D perhaps matches TRBD2 (5 bases). There are 13 residues in the CDR3. CDR1 is MNHEY and CDR2 is SMNVEV in the germline V gene (reference sequence). The V end lost 2 bases, the J end lost 1 base, and 6 bases lay between the germline ends. The CDR3 DNA reads TGTGCCAGCAGTTTAGGGAGATCCTACGAGCAGTACTTC. Its protein is CASSLGRSYEQYF.

The V and J genes are TRBV2 and TRBJ2-5; 7 bases agree with TRBD1. With 3 bases clipped from V and 5 bases from J, the junction kept 6 bases outside the gene matches. The length of the CDR3 is 14 residues. Germline V CDR1 and CDR2: SNHLY, FYNNEI. DNA of the CDR3: TGTGCCAGCAGTGAGGCAGGGGGTCTGGAGACCCAGTACTTC. Protein sequence: CASSEAGGLETQYF. Complete variable domain (other parts from reference TRBV2 and TRBJ2-5): EPEVTQTPSHQVTQMGQEVILRCVPISNHLYFYWYRQILGQKVEFLVSFYNNEISEKSEIFDDQFSVERPDGSNFTLKIRSTKLEDSAMYFCASSEAGGLETQYFGPGTRLLVL.

V is TRBV6-5 and J is TRBJ1-5, with 8 bases fitting TRBD1. CDR3 length: 13 residues. The junction had 5 bases not matched to a gene; V was cut back by 6 bases and J by 7 bases. Germline-derived CDR1 and CDR2 are MNHEY and SVGAGI. The CDR3 DNA follows: TGTGCCAGCAGACAGGGGGTAGGGCAGCCCCAGCATTTT. Protein sequence: CASRQGVGQPQHF.

The chain uses TRBV9 and TRBJ2-5; D is ambiguous. Trimming took 4 bases from V and 0 from J, leaving 10 bases between them. CDR3 length equals 14 residues. Per the germline V gene, CDR1 is SGDLS and CDR2 is YYNGEE. CDR3 in amino acids: CASSPDGNQETQYF. The CDR3 DNA is TGTGCCAGCAGCCCAGACGGAAACCAAGAGACCCAGTACTTC.

The chain recombines TRBV7-3 with TRBJ2-3, with 7 nucleotides matching TRBD2. The CDR3 extends over 15 amino acids. Germline lookup yields CDR1 SGHTA and CDR2 FQGTGA. Trimming cost V 5 bases and J 2 bases; bases outside gene matches: 7. The CDR3 region is CASSESGTNTDTQYF. The CDR3 nucleotides are TGTGCCAGCAGCGAGAGCGGGACTAACACAGATACGCAGTATTTT.

This chain joins TRBV5-6 and TRBJ1-2, with TRBD1 as a possible D gene (5 bases). The V gene lost 1 base and the J gene lost 5 bases, with 12 bases spanning the gap. Germline CDR1 and CDR2: SGHDT and YYEEEE. CDR3 length: 14 amino acids. This CDR3 is CASSLNPGQYGYTF. The CDR3 DNA is TGTGCCAGCAGCTTGAATCCAGGGCAATATGGCTACACCTTC.

This clone was observed a handful of times. V gene TRBV27 combines with J gene TRBJ1-5; the D is unclear. CDR3 length: 14 amino acids. Germline V gene data show CDR1 as MNHEY and CDR2 as SMNVEV (reference sequence). V lost 2 bases and J lost 2, with 7 bases in between. The CDR3 DNA is TGTGCCAGCAGTTTAATCCAAGGCAATCAGCCCCAGCATTTT. Translation: CASSLIQGNQPQHF.

This chain uses TRBV30 with TRBJ2-7; 9 nucleotides agree with TRBD1. The V gene's germline CDR1 is GTSNPN and CDR2 SVGIG (reference sequence). This CDR3 is 14 amino acids long. J lost 6 bases, V lost 4 bases, and 10 bases had no gene match. CDR3 bases: TGTGCCTGGAATCGTTGGGACAGGGAGAGCGAGCAGTACTTC. It codes for CAWNRWDRESEQYF.

This sequence joins TRBV27 and TRBJ2-3; D gene ambiguous. V shed 7 bases and J shed 0 bases, with 8 bases lying between them. Germline CDR1 is MNHEY and CDR2 is SMNVEV (reference sequence). The CDR3 is made up of 13 amino acids. Written as DNA, the CDR3 is TGTGCCAGCATCGACGGGAGCACAGATACGCAGTATTTT. The encoded protein is CASIDGSTDTQYF.

This clone is a singleton in its sample. The genes are TRBV7-2 and TRBJ1-4; the D gene is possibly TRBD1 (5 bases). The CDR3 is 13 residues long. The germline V gene has CDR1 SGHTA and CDR2 FQGNSA. Trimming removed 5 bases from V and 8 bases from J, with 12 bases in between. The CDR3 DNA reads TGTGCCAGCAGCAACCGGGACGGAGAAAAACTGTTTTTT. Translated: CASSNRDGEKLFF.

The chain links TRBV18 to TRBJ2-5; D might be TRBD1 (8 bases). Trimming took 2 bases from V and 4 from J, leaving 11 bases between them. Per the germline V gene, CDR1 is KGHSH and CDR2 is LQKENI. There are 14 residues in the CDR3. The DNA for the CDR3 is TGTGCCAGCTCACCAAACAGGGGGGGAGAGACCCAGTACTTC. Residues: CASSPNRGGETQYF.

V usage is TRBV5-1 and J usage is TRBJ1-2; 8 nucleotides agree with TRBD1. The CDR3 length is 18 residues. Losses at the gene ends were 4 bases for V and 6 bases for J; bases not matched to a gene: 20. CDR1 and CDR2 (germline): SGHRS, YFSETQ. The CDR3 nucleotides are TGCGCCAGCAGCCGAGCACCCTTGAACATACAGGGGGGCCATGGCTACACCTTC. Its protein product is CASSRAPLNIQGGHGYTF.